This TCR beta chain was sequenced in a study of regulatory T cells in long-lasting Graves disease. CDR3 length equals 12 residues. CDR1 is SQVTM and CDR2 is ANQGSEA in the germline V gene. The J segment lost 4 bases and the V segment lost 6 bases, leaving 5 bases of the junction unmatched. This clonotype was seen repeatedly, ten times or more. iRepertoire HTBI primers and Arm-PCR of CDR3 regions built TCR beta libraries. TCRdb re-called the multiplex PCR reads with MiXCR, one entry per CDR3 protein. The profile shows fewer than 450,000 distinct CDR3 sequences, roughly 20% of them singletons. The time point was: persistent/refractory GD, antithyroid drugs over 5 years with positive TRAb. PBMC RNA was the source of the TCR library.

This rearrangement joins TRBV29-1 to TRBJ2-5, with 7 bases matching TRBD1. The sequence derives from a female donor with Graves disease. Specimen: peripheral blood mononuclear cells (PBMCs), collected when the disease was refractory, from a patient treated with antithyroid drugs. CDR3: CSVIRGIETQYF. DNA for the CDR3: TGCAGCGTGATCAGGGGGATAGAGACCCAGTACTTC.